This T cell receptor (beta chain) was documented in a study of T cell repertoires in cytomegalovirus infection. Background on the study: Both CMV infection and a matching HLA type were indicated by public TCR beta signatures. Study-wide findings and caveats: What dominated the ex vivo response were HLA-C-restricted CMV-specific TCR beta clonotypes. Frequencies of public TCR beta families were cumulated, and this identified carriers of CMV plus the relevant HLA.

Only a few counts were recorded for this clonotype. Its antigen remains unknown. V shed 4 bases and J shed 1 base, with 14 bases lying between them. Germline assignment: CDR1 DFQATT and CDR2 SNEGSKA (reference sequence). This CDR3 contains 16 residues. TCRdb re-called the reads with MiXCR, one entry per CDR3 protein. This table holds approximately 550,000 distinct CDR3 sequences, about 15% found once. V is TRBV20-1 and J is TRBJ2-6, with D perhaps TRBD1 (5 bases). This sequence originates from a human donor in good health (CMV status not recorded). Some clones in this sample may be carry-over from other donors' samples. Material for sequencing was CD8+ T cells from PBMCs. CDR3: CSATTVRVSGANVLTF. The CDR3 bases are TGCAGTGCTACCACTGTCAGGGTTTCTGGGGCCAACGTCCTGACTTTC.